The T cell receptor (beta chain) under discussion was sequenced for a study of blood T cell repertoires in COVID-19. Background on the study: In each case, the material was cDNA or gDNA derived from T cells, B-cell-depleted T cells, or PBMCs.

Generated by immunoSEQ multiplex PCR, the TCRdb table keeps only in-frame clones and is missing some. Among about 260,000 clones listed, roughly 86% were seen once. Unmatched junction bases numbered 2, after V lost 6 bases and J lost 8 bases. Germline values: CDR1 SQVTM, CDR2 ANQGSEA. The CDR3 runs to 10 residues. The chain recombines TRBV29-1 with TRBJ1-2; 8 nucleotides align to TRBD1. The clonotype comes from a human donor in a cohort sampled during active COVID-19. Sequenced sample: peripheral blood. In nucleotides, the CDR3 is TGCAGCGTGGACAGGGAGGGCTACACCTTC. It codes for CSVDREGYTF.